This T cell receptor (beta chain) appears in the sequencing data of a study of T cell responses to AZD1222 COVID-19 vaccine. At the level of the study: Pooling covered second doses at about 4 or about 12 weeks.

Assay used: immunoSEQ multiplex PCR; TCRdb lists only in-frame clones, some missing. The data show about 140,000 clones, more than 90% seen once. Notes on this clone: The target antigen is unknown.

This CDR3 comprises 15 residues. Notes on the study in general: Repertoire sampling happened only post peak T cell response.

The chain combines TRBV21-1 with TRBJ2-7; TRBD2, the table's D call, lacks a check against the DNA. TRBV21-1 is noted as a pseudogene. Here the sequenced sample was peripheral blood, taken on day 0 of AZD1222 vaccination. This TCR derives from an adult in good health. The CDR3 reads CASSRCSGLTPEQYF. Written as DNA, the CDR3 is TGTGCCAGCAGCCGCTGTAGTGGACTCACCCCCGAGCAGTACTTC.